These T cell receptor beta chains were read from a single sample in a study of identical twins. Each CDR3 protein gets one entry after TCRdb re-called the 5' RACE reads with MiXCR. Of approximately 670,000 distinct CDR3 sequences in the sample, around 6.1% are singletons; the top ten hold roughly 2%. Sequencing was done on a sample of naive T cells sorted from blood. Every receptor here comes from a man younger than 30 in good health. Both conserved end residues are part of each CDR3. A D gene is named only where the DNA matches it firmly. Size values are once, few and many counts, or a class for expanded clones, and some rows have none.

CDR3 protein,CDR3 DNA,clone size,CDR3 length,D gene,J gene,V gene
CALGRGPGNNEQFF,TGTGCCCTGGGGCGGGGGCCAGGAAACAATGAGCAGTTCTTC,many,14,NA,TRBJ2-1,TRBV7-9
CASSRGFVRGTEAFF,TGTGCCAGCAGTCGCGGGTTTGTAAGGGGAACTGAAGCTTTCTTT,many,15,NA,TRBJ1-1,TRBV12-3/TRBV12-4
CASSFTGGPQHF,TGTGCCAGCAGTTTTACAGGGGGGCCCCAGCATTTT,many,12,TRBD1,TRBJ1-5,TRBV7-9
CASSVFAGVGGEQFF,TGTGCCAGCAGTGTGTTTGCGGGAGTGGGTGGTGAGCAGTTCTTC,many,15,TRBD2,TRBJ2-1,TRBV12-3/TRBV12-4
CASSLDGRGSSYNEQFF,TGTGCCAGCAGCTTAGATGGGAGGGGGAGCTCCTACAATGAGCAGTTCTTC,NA,17,NA,TRBJ2-1,TRBV11-2
CATSDPPIVGGYTF,TGTGCCACCAGTGACCCCCCCATCGTTGGAGGCTACACCTTC,NA,14,NA,TRBJ1-2,TRBV24-1
CASTTGTRTSTDTQYF,TGTGCCAGCACCACCGGGACTAGAACTAGCACAGATACGCAGTATTTT,NA,16,TRBD2,TRBJ2-3,TRBV14
CASSTPGSYNEQFF,TGTGCCAGCAGTACCCCCGGGAGCTACAATGAGCAGTTCTTC,many,14,NA,TRBJ2-1,TRBV28
CASSLVLGANNEKLFF,TGCGCCAGCAGCTTGGTCTTAGGGGCAAATAATGAAAAACTGTTTTTT,few,16,NA,TRBJ1-4,TRBV5-1
CASDLGDEAFF,TGTGCCAGCGATTTGGGGGATGAAGCTTTCTTT,NA,11,NA,TRBJ1-1,TRBV19
CASRGTSGPYEQYF,TGTGCCAGCAGGGGGACTAGCGGACCCTACGAGCAGTACTTC,many,14,TRBD2,TRBJ2-7,TRBV27
CASSYEGTDSYEQYF,TGCGCCAGCAGCTATGAGGGGACGGACTCCTACGAGCAGTACTTC,few,15,NA,TRBJ2-7,TRBV5-1
CASSTGTLRQPQHF,TGTGCCAGCAGTACCGGGACCCTCCGACAGCCCCAGCATTTT,few,14,NA,TRBJ1-5,TRBV12-3/TRBV12-4
CASSHRSTGQETQYF,TGTGCCAGCAGCCACAGGTCGACAGGTCAAGAGACCCAGTACTTC,many,15,NA,TRBJ2-5,TRBV27
CASSQAIADTDTQYF,TGTGCCAGCAGCCAAGCCATAGCGGACACAGATACGCAGTATTTT,few,15,NA,TRBJ2-3,TRBV4-2
CASSFRLPNSYNEQFF,TGTGCCAGCAGTTTTCGGCTTCCCAATTCCTACAATGAGCAGTTCTTC,many,16,NA,TRBJ2-1,TRBV28
CASSSSGLFEQFF,TGTGCCAGCAGTTCCTCCGGACTGTTTGAGCAGTTCTTC,many,13,NA,TRBJ2-1,TRBV12-3/TRBV12-4
CASSPGSGKHETQYF,TGTGCCAGCAGCCCCGGGAGCGGGAAACATGAGACCCAGTACTTC,NA,15,TRBD2,TRBJ2-5,TRBV11-2
CASSYSTPGPSGDNEQFF,TGTGCCAGCAGTTACTCGACCCCAGGCCCATCAGGAGACAATGAGCAGTTCTTC,few,18,NA,TRBJ2-1,TRBV6-5
CASSLYSSGRETQYF,TGTGCCAGCAGTTTATACTCTAGCGGGAGAGAGACCCAGTACTTC,many,15,TRBD2,TRBJ2-5,TRBV12-3/TRBV12-4
CASSQGQPAKNIQYF,TGCGCCAGCAGTCAGGGACAGCCCGCCAAAAACATTCAGTACTTC,NA,15,TRBD1,TRBJ2-4,TRBV5-1
CASSTAGGVGANVLTF,TGTGCCAGCAGTACGGCGGGGGGCGTGGGGGCCAACGTCCTGACTTTC,few,16,TRBD2,TRBJ2-6,TRBV27
CASSFRAETDTQYF,TGTGCCAGCAGTTTTCGGGCAGAAACAGATACGCAGTATTTT,NA,14,NA,TRBJ2-3,TRBV12-3/TRBV12-4
CASTKTGTAEGYTF,TGTGCCAGCACAAAAACCGGGACAGCCGAGGGCTACACCTTC,many,14,TRBD1,TRBJ1-2,TRBV9
CASSQEGRGNEQFF,TGCGCCAGCAGCCAAGAGGGGAGAGGCAATGAGCAGTTCTTC,many,14,NA,TRBJ2-1,TRBV4-1
CASKTGTGFIEQYF,TGTGCCAGCAAGACCGGGACAGGGTTTATAGAGCAGTACTTC,NA,14,TRBD1,TRBJ2-7,TRBV2
CASNLQGPQETQYF,TGTGCCAGCAACTTACAGGGACCCCAAGAGACCCAGTACTTC,many,14,NA,TRBJ2-5,TRBV12-3/TRBV12-4
CASSPAGGEINEKLFF,TGTGCCAGCAGCCCAGCCGGAGGGGAGATAAATGAAAAACTGTTTTTT,NA,16,NA,TRBJ1-4,TRBV5-5
CASSHQRERTDTQYF,TGTGCCAGCAGTCACCAGCGGGAGCGCACAGATACGCAGTATTTT,many,15,TRBD2,TRBJ2-3,TRBV27
CSVGQGTNTEAFF,TGCAGCGTGGGACAGGGGACCAACACTGAAGCTTTCTTT,many,13,TRBD1,TRBJ1-1,TRBV29-1
CASARTSGKALNTGELFF,TGTGCCAGCGCCCGGACTAGCGGGAAAGCACTGAACACCGGGGAGCTGTTTTTT,many,18,TRBD2,TRBJ2-2,TRBV6-1
CSARDNSLRDTQYF,TGCAGTGCTAGAGATAACAGCTTACGTGATACGCAGTATTTT,NA,14,NA,TRBJ2-3,TRBV20-1
CASSQDRSGPGEQYF,TGCGCCAGCAGCCAAGATAGGTCGGGCCCGGGCGAGCAGTACTTC,few,15,NA,TRBJ2-7,TRBV4-3
CASSPKASVGEQFF,TGTGCCAGCAGCCCGAAGGCGTCCGTGGGTGAGCAGTTCTTC,NA,14,NA,TRBJ2-1,TRBV5-4
CSAIRDTHTGELFF,TGCAGTGCTATCCGAGACACTCACACCGGGGAGCTGTTTTTT,many,14,NA,TRBJ2-2,TRBV20-1
CSATHGGSNYGYTF,TGCAGTGCTACTCACGGGGGTTCGAACTATGGCTACACCTTC,few,14,NA,TRBJ1-2,TRBV20-1
CASSWSWGQPQHF,TGTGCCAGCAGTTGGTCTTGGGGTCAGCCCCAGCATTTT,many,13,NA,TRBJ1-5,TRBV27
CSALSEKDSYNEQFF,TGCAGTGCCCTTAGCGAAAAAGACTCCTACAATGAGCAGTTCTTC,many,15,NA,TRBJ2-1,TRBV20-1
CASSPTGTDYGYTF,TGCGCCAGCAGCCCCACCGGGACGGACTATGGCTACACCTTC,many,14,NA,TRBJ1-2,TRBV4-1
CASSTGPGTGQPQHF,TGTGCCAGCAGCACTGGCCCAGGGACGGGTCAGCCCCAGCATTTT,few,15,NA,TRBJ1-5,TRBV7-9
CASSPPAGAPGELFF,TGTGCCAGCTCACCACCGGCGGGAGCTCCCGGGGAGCTGTTTTTT,NA,15,TRBD2,TRBJ2-2,TRBV18